This T cell receptor (beta chain) derives from a study of control samples from healthy donors and cancer patients. The repertoire was sequenced with immunoSEQ multiplex PCR; TCRdb's copy has only in-frame clones and lacks some. The table lists about 84,000 clones, more than 65% of them singletons. Germline CDR1 reads SGHAT; CDR2 reads FQNNGV. Trimming stripped 4 bases from V and 4 bases from J, with 16 bases between. This CDR3 is built from 15 residues. The chain joins TRBV11-2 to TRBJ2-5; either TRBD1 or TRBD2 may supply D (6 bases each). The sequencing input was PBMCs. The receptor's source is a man aged 60-69 years with head and neck cancer. The CDR3 bases are TGTGCCAGCAGCTCTATTATACAGGGAGGAGAGACCCAGTACTTC. The encoded protein is CASSSIIQGGETQYF.